These T cell receptor beta chains were read from a single sample in a study of spatial heterogeneity in lung cancer. TCRdb called the 5' RACE reads again in MiXCR, with one record for every CDR3 protein. Here the sample spans around 110,000 distinct CDR3 sequences, 9.5% to 15% being singletons. The starting material was PBMCs, obtained at follow-up. These receptors all stem from a male donor with early-stage non-small cell lung cancer. Each CDR3 is given with its conserved first and last residue. The D gene is left open where the match is weak. Some rows mark clone size as missing; the rest say once, few, many or name a class of expanded clone.

clone size	CDR3 length	D gene	J gene	V gene	CDR3 protein
many	16	.	TRBJ2-1	TRBV24-1	CATSGSPGARDNEQFF
few	14	TRBD1	TRBJ2-7	TRBV18	CASSPGTASYEQYF
.	16	TRBD2	TRBJ2-1	TRBV5-1	CASSSSSGVTYNEQFF
few	15	.	TRBJ1-5	TRBV24-1	CATSDPRQGNQPQHF
.	12	.	TRBJ2-7	TRBV20-1	CSAKGGTIEQYF
many	14	.	TRBJ2-3	TRBV2	CASKLAPVLDTQYF
.	13	.	TRBJ1-1	TRBV6-1	CASSINWNTEAFF
many	14	.	TRBJ2-1	TRBV27	CASRGGGGWYEQFF
few	14	.	TRBJ1-2	TRBV28	CASSLERVNYGYTF
.	14	.	TRBJ1-6	TRBV3-1	CASSQGPNNSPLHF
.	15	TRBD2	TRBJ2-3	TRBV10-2	CASSLLAGASDTQYF
few	14	.	TRBJ2-3	TRBV7-9	CASSLARGTDTQYF
.	15	TRBD1	TRBJ1-2	TRBV18	CASSPPNRGSYGYTF
.	15	.	TRBJ2-3	TRBV2	CAKTMQGTSTDTQYF
many	15	TRBD2	TRBJ2-3	TRBV6-5	CASSRTSGGVDTQYF
.	15	.	TRBJ1-6	TRBV30	CAWSAPELREPPLHF
.	15	.	TRBJ2-7	TRBV5-4	CASSLIEGTLYEQYF
few	15	.	TRBJ2-2	TRBV4-2	CASSPEGPETGELFF
.	17	TRBD2	TRBJ2-1	TRBV20-1	CSARNWASGDSYNEQFF
.	15	.	TRBJ1-6	TRBV19	CASSIGQSTLSPLHF
many	13	.	TRBJ2-7	TRBV12-3/TRBV12-4	CASRPAGSYEQYF
many	13	.	TRBJ1-2	TRBV20-1	CSARDETGYGYTF
.	14	.	TRBJ1-2	TRBV7-9	CASSLASRGYGYTF
many	15	.	TRBJ2-1	TRBV5-1	CASTLGRVDNNEQFF
.	12	.	TRBJ2-3	TRBV6-1	CSCGTSTDTQYF
.	15	TRBD1	TRBJ1-4	TRBV12-3/TRBV12-4	CASSEDRVSGEKLFF
many	16	TRBD2	TRBJ2-1	TRBV4-2	CASSQDLAGSYNEQFF
many	11	.	TRBJ1-1	TRBV5-1	CASSTSTEAFF
few	14	TRBD1	TRBJ1-6	TRBV19	CASVPGQGVSPLHF
few	14	.	TRBJ1-1	TRBV6-5	CASSYAGMNTEAFF
many	15	TRBD2	TRBJ2-5	TRBV29-1	CSVAPSGGAGETQYF
.	16	.	TRBJ2-7	TRBV27	CASSRSPGIAEGEQYF
.	18	.	TRBJ1-2	TRBV4-1	CASSQDTQGTANRYGYTF
few	12	.	TRBJ2-1	TRBV9	CASSPGANEQFF
many	13	.	TRBJ2-7	TRBV27	CASSLRRGAEQYF
few	13	.	TRBJ1-1	TRBV28	CASSSAIFTEAFF
few	15	.	TRBJ2-7	TRBV29-1	CSVEESVKGSHEQYF
many	15	.	TRBJ1-5	TRBV3-1	CASSQDGGANQPQHF
.	12	TRBD1	TRBJ1-5	TRBV20-1	CSAWDRDQPQHF
few	13	.	TRBJ2-2	TRBV29-1	CSVERQTGGELFF
.	15	.	TRBJ2-1	TRBV12-3/TRBV12-4	CASRLRQGGVHEQFF
once	15	.	TRBJ2-2	TRBV15	CATSRDGGNTGELFF
.	18	.	TRBJ2-1	TRBV7-6	CASSLGRKGKRVDNAQFF
.	16	.	TRBJ2-2	TRBV12-3/TRBV12-4	CASSLGSRRDTGELFF
many	14	.	TRBJ1-5	TRBV5-1	CASSRDGSNQPQHF
many	17	.	TRBJ2-3	TRBV20-1	CSADFKLTSTSTDTQYF
few	14	.	TRBJ1-1	TRBV3-1	CASSQAHGNTEAFF
few	15	TRBD1	TRBJ1-6	TRBV11-2	CASSSEGARNSPLHF
.	15	.	TRBJ2-1	TRBV5-1	CASSLEGVAYNEQFF
many	14	TRBD1	TRBJ2-7	TRBV29-1	CSVGWTGLAYEQYF
many	17	TRBD1	TRBJ2-6	TRBV10-3	CAISSGQGGTRSNVLTF
.	15	TRBD1	TRBJ2-3	TRBV4-3	CASSQWTGVADTQYF
few	17	TRBD1	TRBJ2-2	TRBV5-1	CASSLATGGLITGELFF
.	13	.	TRBJ1-1	TRBV9	CASSPTIRAEAFF
.	16	TRBD1	TRBJ2-3	TRBV2	CASTLSGTGVTDTQYF
.	14	.	TRBJ2-2	TRBV6-5	CASSYRGRPGELFF
.	16	.	TRBJ1-5	TRBV24-1	CATSDPQARGNQPQHF
many	15	.	TRBJ2-7	TRBV7-2	CASSLLGGVTYEQYF
few	13	TRBD1	TRBJ2-2	TRBV12-3/TRBV12-4	CASRKTGTGELFF